This passage covers 29 T cell receptor beta chains from one sample sequenced in a study of blood T cells in healthy people across ages. Sample-barcoded 5' priming and a J-beta primer mix drove a second PCR of 7 to 11 cycles. TCRdb re-called the 5' RACE reads with MiXCR, one entry per CDR3 protein. The table records under 1,100,000 distinct CDR3 sequences, roughly a quarter of them present only once. These data are also associated with another study on T cells of mothers and their children.

Material: blood. These receptor sequences come from a girl aged 2-10 years in good health.

The sample holds a few counts of this clonotype. The gene calls are TRBV29-1 and TRBJ2-5, with a possible D match to TRBD2 (6 bases). Germline values: CDR1 SQVTM, CDR2 ANQGSEA. CDR3 length equals 13 residues. The ends were cut back, 3 bases at V and 2 bases at J, with 10 bases in the middle. The CDR3 reads CSVELEGQETQYF. The DNA for the CDR3 is TGCAGCGTTGAGTTGGAGGGGCAAGAGACCCAGTACTTC.

This clonotype has just a few counts. The chain combines TRBV4-2 with TRBJ2-5; D call uncertain. Germline lookup yields CDR1 LGHNA and CDR2 YNFKEQ. The CDR3 covers 14 residues. Deletions cut 0 bases from V and 5 bases from J, with 10 bases between. The CDR3 is CASSQDELWETQYF. In DNA form, the CDR3 reads TGTGCCAGCAGCCAAGATGAGTTGTGGGAGACCCAGTACTTC.

This clonotype has a handful of counts. The genes are TRBV12-3 or TRBV12-4 and TRBJ2-3; D remains ambiguous. The CDR3 sequence is 13 residues long. V was trimmed by 4 bases and J by 2 bases, leaving 7 bases between them. The CDR3 region is CASSYTATDTQYF. The CDR3 DNA reads TGTGCCAGCAGTTACACAGCCACAGATACGCAGTATTTT.

Note on this clonotype: A read error may produce the germline difference seen at one junction end. V and J are TRBV28 and TRBJ1-1, with unresolved D. Germline CDR1 and CDR2: MDHEN and SYDVKM. CDR3 length equals 12 residues. CDR3 amino acids: CAGSLVGFEAFF. As DNA, the CDR3 is TGTGCCGGCAGTTTAGTCGGTTTCGAAGCTTTCTTT. Full variable domain (missing parts from reference TRBV28 and TRBJ1-1): DVKVTQSSRYLVKRTGEKVFLECVQDMDHENMFWYRQDPGLGLRLIYFSYDVKMKEKGDIPEGYSVSREKKERFSLILESASTNQTSMYLCAGSLVGFEAFFGQGTRLTVV.

J is TRBJ2-1 and V is TRBV21-1. TRBV21-1 is a known pseudogene. The length of the CDR3 is 18 residues. CDR3 sequence: CASSKERLGQKSYNEQFF. Here the CDR3 DNA reads TGTGCCAGCAGCAAAGAAAGATTAGGCCAGAAATCCTACAATGAGCAGTTCTTC.

This sequence joins TRBV14 and TRBJ2-1; 7 nucleotides agree with TRBD1. The J call could be wrong; TRBJ2-7 is a better fit for the DNA end. From germline, CDR1 is SGHDN and CDR2 FVKESK. The CDR3 covers 15 residues. The CDR3 loop reads CASSPRRQGPYEQYF. CDR3 in DNA: TGTGCCAGCAGCCCTCGGAGACAGGGTCCCTACGAGCAGTACTTC.

This clonotype was detected only a few times. The chain links TRBV5-1 to TRBJ2-2; no clear D gene. Germline CDR1 SGHRS, CDR2 YFSETQ. V gave up 7 bases and J gave up 5 bases, with 15 bases separating them. The CDR3 covers 14 residues. The CDR3 loop reads CASGALSGTGELFF. CDR3 DNA: TGCGCCAGCGGCGCCCTTAGTGGGACCGGGGAGCTGTTTTTT.

The chain employs TRBV12-3 or TRBV12-4 and TRBJ2-1; possible D gene TRBD1, 5 bases. This CDR3 contains 15 residues. Between the trimmed V and J ends, which lost 8 bases and 0 bases, there was a span of 14 bases. CDR3 DNA: TGTGCCAGCTCGCACAGGCGGTGCTCCTACAATGAGCAGTTCTTC. Translated: CASSHRRCSYNEQFF.

This clonotype was counted between two and nine times. The chain uses TRBV9 and TRBJ2-1; no clear D. The CDR3 loop spans 13 amino acids. In germline, CDR1 is SGDLS, CDR2 YYNGEE. Trimming pared 8 bases from V and 8 bases from J, leaving 17 bases between. CDR3 in amino acids: CASRGPGIHEQFF. CDR3 DNA: TGTGCCAGTCGAGGACCTGGGATCCATGAGCAGTTCTTC.

This clonotype was counted only a few times. V gene TRBV2 combines with J gene TRBJ2-5; D is perhaps TRBD1 (6 bases). CDR3 length: 15 residues. Germline V gives CDR1 SNHLY, CDR2 FYNNEI. Trimming removed 8 bases at V and 5 bases at J, with 21 bases between. The CDR3 DNA follows: TGTGCCAGCTCAAATAGCTTTGGGGGCCGGGAGACCCAGTACTTC. It yields the protein CASSNSFGGRETQYF.

This clonotype was seen a handful of times. The chain employs TRBV29-1 and TRBJ2-7; the D call may be TRBD1 or TRBD2 (5 bases each). Per the germline V gene, CDR1 is SQVTM and CDR2 is ANQGSEA. This CDR3 comprises 12 residues. V gave up 7 bases and J gave up 2 bases, with 12 bases separating them. The CDR3 here is CSAIGGTYEQYF. The CDR3 DNA is TGCAGCGCCATTGGGGGAACCTACGAGCAGTACTTC.

The sample holds a few counts of this clonotype. The CDR3 sequence: CASRNPNRGSETQYF. DNA of the CDR3: TGTGCCAGCAGGAACCCTAACAGGGGAAGCGAGACCCAGTACTTC. The rearrangement links TRBV25-1 to TRBJ2-1, with 7 bases that match TRBD1. The end of the DNA aligns better with TRBJ2-5, so the J call may be wrong. The CDR3 spans 15 residues. Germline CDR1 and CDR2: MGHDK and SYGVNS.

The chain uses TRBV12-3 or TRBV12-4 and TRBJ2-5; TRBD1 is a possible D gene (5 bases). The CDR3 contains 12 residues. Trimming removed 6 bases from V and 2 bases from J, with 7 bases in between. CDR3 residues: CASRKGQETQYF. The CDR3 DNA reads TGTGCCAGCAGAAAGGGGCAAGAGACCCAGTACTTC.

V and J are TRBV7-2 and TRBJ2-3; no clear D gene. V lost 2 bases and J 6 bases, leaving 9 bases between the germline ends. In germline, CDR1 is SGHTA, CDR2 FQGNSA. CDR3 size: 13 residues. This CDR3 reads CASSLKSGDTQYF. The DNA of the CDR3 is TGTGCCAGCAGCTTAAAATCCGGGGATACGCAGTATTTT.

The V and J genes are TRBV7-2 and TRBJ2-1, with D perhaps matching TRBD2 (5 bases). The DNA matches TRBJ2-7 better at its end, which makes the J call doubtful. The CDR3 extends over 18 amino acids. In germline, CDR1 is SGHTA, CDR2 FQGNSA. The CDR3, as DNA: TGTGCCAGCAGCTTAAGGAGGTTGGCAGGACTTATCTCCTACGAGCAGTACTTC. Translating gives CASSLRRLAGLISYEQYF.

The chain recombines TRBV12-5 with TRBJ2-5; 7 positions agree with TRBD1. The J call may not be correct, given that the DNA end is closer to TRBJ2-7. Germline V gene data show CDR1 as LGHNT and CDR2 as FRNRAP. This CDR3 spans 15 amino acids. CDR3 DNA: TGTGCTAGTGTCGCCGTAGACAGGGCGCCCCACGAGCAGTACTTC. Protein: CASVAVDRAPHEQYF.

The rearrangement links TRBV29-1 to TRBJ2-5; a possible D gene is TRBD2 (5 bases). The J call may be mistaken, given a closer DNA end match to TRBJ2-7. CDR1 SQVTM and CDR2 ANQGSEA come from the germline V gene. The CDR3 consists of 16 residues. The DNA of the CDR3 is TGCAGCGTTGAAGATCCTTCGGGCGAAGTGGCGGGCGAGCAGTACTTC. It specifies CSVEDPSGEVAGEQYF.

The chain is built from TRBV20-1 and TRBJ2-5; 8 nucleotides line up with TRBD2. The end of the DNA is better explained by TRBJ2-7, so the J call may be wrong. From germline, CDR1 is DFQATT and CDR2 SNEGSKA (reference sequence). The CDR3 is 14 amino acids. The CDR3 DNA reads TGCAGTGCTCGAGGACTAGCTGACTCCTACGAGCAGTACTTC. It specifies CSARGLADSYEQYF.

The chain combines TRBV7-3 with TRBJ2-2; D is ambiguous. CDR3 length: 16 amino acids. The V and J ends lost 5 bases and 1 base respectively, with 14 bases between them. The germline CDR1 and CDR2 sequences are SGHTA and FQGTGA. CDR3: CASSPRSDRNTGELFF. Written as DNA, the CDR3 is TGTGCCAGCAGCCCTAGATCTGACCGGAACACCGGGGAGCTGTTTTTT.

This clonotype was detected only a few times. The V gene is TRBV6-1, the J gene TRBJ2-6, with a tentative D call TRBD2 (6 bases). The CDR3 consists of 17 residues. Trimming pared 2 bases from V and 1 base from J, leaving 12 bases between. Germline V gives CDR1 MNHNS, CDR2 SASEGT. CDR3 loop: CASSELRDGSGANVLTF. The CDR3 nucleotides are TGTGCCAGCAGTGAATTGCGGGATGGGTCTGGGGCCAACGTCCTGACTTTC.

This clonotype was picked up a small number of times. V gene TRBV28 combines with J gene TRBJ2-5; either TRBD1 or TRBD2 may fit D (6 bases each). The ends were cut back, 2 bases at V and 5 bases at J, with 21 bases in the middle. The V gene's germline CDR1 is MDHEN and CDR2 SYDVKM. The CDR3 spans 17 residues. Written as DNA, the CDR3 is TGTGCCAGCAGTTTAAGGGGGGCAGTCCTTAGTGAGGAGACCCAGTACTTC. This codes for CASSLRGAVLSEETQYF.

This clonotype was picked up many times. This chain uses TRBV7-9 with TRBJ2-5; D call uncertain. V shed 5 bases and J shed 3 bases, with 7 bases lying between them. CDR1 is SEHNR, CDR2 FQNEAQ, per germline (reference sequence). CDR3 size: 12 residues. CDR3 region: CASSVREETQYF. The DNA of the CDR3 is TGTGCCAGCAGCGTACGCGAAGAGACCCAGTACTTC.

In its sample, this clonotype was seen a few times. This chain uses TRBV5-1 with TRBJ2-5; D unclear. V was trimmed by 0 bases and J by 5 bases, leaving 14 bases between them. The CDR3 sequence is 15 residues long. The V gene's germline CDR1 is SGHRS and CDR2 YFSETQ. Written as DNA, the CDR3 is TGCGCCAGCAGCTTGGCCTACGGATTTAAGGAGACCCAGTACTTC. Encoded protein: CASSLAYGFKETQYF.

This clonotype was observed a handful of times. The chain links TRBV20-1 to TRBJ1-4; D gene unclear. CDR3 length equals 13 residues. The germline V gene has CDR1 DFQATT and CDR2 SNEGSKA (reference sequence). The ends were cut back, 6 bases at V and 3 bases at J, with 11 bases in the middle. The CDR3 reads CSAETAANEKLFF. The DNA of the CDR3 is TGCAGTGCGGAGACGGCCGCTAATGAAAAACTGTTTTTT.

The chain has TRBV12-3 or TRBV12-4 and TRBJ2-3, with no clear D. The CDR3 contains 11 residues. Trimming shortened V by 8 bases and J by 11 bases, and 14 bases separated the two germline ends. This CDR3 is CASFSTDVQYF. The CDR3 nucleotides are TGTGCCAGCTTTAGCACAGATGTGCAGTATTTT.

The V call is TRBV9, the J call TRBJ2-7; 10 bases match TRBD1. The ends lost 0 bases at V and 1 base at J; junction bases unmatched: 7. The V gene's germline CDR1 is SGDLS and CDR2 YYNGEE. This CDR3 region has 17 residues. The CDR3 bases are TGTGCCAGCAGCGTAGCCGGGGGGACAGGGGTGTCCTACGAGCAGTACTTC. It codes for CASSVAGGTGVSYEQYF.

This clonotype occurred a few times. The chain has TRBV29-1 and TRBJ2-1; a weak D match, TRBD1 (6 bases). Per germline, CDR1 SQVTM and CDR2 ANQGSEA. V was pared by 4 bases and J by 0 bases, with 22 bases between. CDR3 size: 18 residues. The CDR3 coding sequence is TGCAGCGTTGTTGGGTCAGGTGCAAGGGGGTGCTCCTACAATGAGCAGTTCTTC. Its translation is CSVVGSGARGCSYNEQFF.

There are a few counts of this clonotype. The chain carries TRBV28 and TRBJ1-4, with D possibly being TRBD1 (5 bases). CDR1 is MDHEN, CDR2 SYDVKM, per germline. CDR3 length: 11 residues. Trimming cost V 3 bases and J 13 bases, with 9 bases left between them. The CDR3 DNA reads as TGTGCCAGCAGTTTTCGGGGGATACTGTTTTTT. Amino acids: CASSFRGILFF.

V gene TRBV29-1 combines with J gene TRBJ2-5, with 7 bases matching TRBD1. V lost 0 bases, J lost 3 bases, and 7 bases stayed unmatched. CDR3 length equals 15 residues. CDR1 SQVTM and CDR2 ANQGSEA come from the germline V gene. This CDR3 reads CSVEERGLREETQYF. The DNA for the CDR3 is TGCAGCGTTGAAGAAAGGGGGCTAAGGGAAGAGACCCAGTACTTC.